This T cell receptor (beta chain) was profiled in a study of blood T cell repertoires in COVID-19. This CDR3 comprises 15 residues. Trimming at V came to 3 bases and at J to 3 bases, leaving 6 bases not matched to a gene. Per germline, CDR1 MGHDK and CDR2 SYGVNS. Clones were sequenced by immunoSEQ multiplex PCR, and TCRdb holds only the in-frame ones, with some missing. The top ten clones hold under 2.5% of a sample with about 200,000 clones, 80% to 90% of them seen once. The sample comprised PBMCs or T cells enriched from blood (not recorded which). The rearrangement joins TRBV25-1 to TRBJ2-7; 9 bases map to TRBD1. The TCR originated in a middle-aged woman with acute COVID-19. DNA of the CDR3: TGTGCCAGCAGTGATAGGGTGACAGGGGGCTACGAGCAGTACTTC. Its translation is CASSDRVTGGYEQYF.